These 15 T cell receptor beta chains originate from one sample sequenced in a study of blood T cells in healthy people across ages (dated by TCRdb to 2014 to 2015). The method behind the library was 5' RACE. Data came from an Illumina HiSeq 2500. A second PCR of roughly 7 to 12 cycles was performed with a sample-barcoded 5' primer and a J-beta primer mix. The public sequencing data were trimmed at Q25 with fastp and processed into clonotypes with MiXCR by TCRdb, which kept only in-frame beta chains. Rows with one shared CDR3 protein collapse into an entry with the most common genes and DNA. The sample profile shows about 1.6 million distinct CDR3 sequences; roughly 32% of them were found once. 11% of the sample is in the top ten clones. Sequenced sample: blood. Receptors were obtained from a woman aged 25-40 years in good health.

Points on this clonotype: A much larger clone differs by one base, so this may be a read error. V gene TRBV6-1 combines with J gene TRBJ2-5; TRBD2 matches at 9 bases. CDR1 is MNHNS and CDR2 is SASEGT in the germline V gene. The CDR3 covers 15 residues. CDR3 sequence: CASSDPRTSEEIQYF. The CDR3 bases are TGTGCCAGCAGTGACCCACGGACTAGCGAGGAGATCCAGTACTTC.

This chain uses TRBV7-9 with TRBJ2-7; 12 positions match TRBD2. Germline CDR1 reads SEHNR; CDR2 reads FQNEAQ (reference sequence). V dropped 4 bases and J dropped 0; count of bases not matched to a gene: 7. This CDR3 contains 17 residues. CDR3 amino acids: CASSSRTSGDSSYEQYF. The CDR3 nucleotides are TGTGCCAGCAGCTCACGGACTAGCGGGGATAGCTCCTACGAGCAGTACTTC.

V gene TRBV20-1 combines with J gene TRBJ2-1; D possibly corresponds to TRBD2 (6 bases). The CDR3 runs 13 residues. The germline gives CDR1 DFQATT, CDR2 SNEGSKA (reference sequence). With 3 bases removed from V and 9 bases from J, the gap between germline ends came to 15 bases. In DNA form, the CDR3 reads TGCAGTGCTAGTGGGACTGTTAGAAGTGAGCAGTTCTTC. This gives the protein CSASGTVRSEQFF.

This clonotype was detected a few times. This chain uses TRBV5-1 with TRBJ2-1; TRBD1 might be the D (5 bases). The germline CDR1 and CDR2 sequences are SGHRS and YFSETQ. The CDR3 totals 15 residues. The V and J ends lost 0 bases and 4 bases respectively, with 11 bases between them. Written as DNA, the CDR3 is TGCGCCAGCAGCTTGGTCCCGGACAAATACAATGAGCAGTTCTTC. It codes for CASSLVPDKYNEQFF.

This clonotype turned up a few times. V is TRBV20-1 and J is TRBJ2-3; D perhaps matches TRBD2 (6 bases). Germline-derived CDR1 and CDR2 are DFQATT and SNEGSKA (reference sequence). Trimming shortened V by 6 bases and J by 2 bases, and 18 bases separated the two germline ends. The CDR3 runs 15 residues. The CDR3 DNA reads as TGCAGTGCCCCTAGGCCCCCGCGGGACACAGATACGCAGTATTTT. Translating it yields CSAPRPPRDTDTQYF.

A few counts support this clonotype. The chain links TRBV7-9 to TRBJ2-1, with 7 bases that match TRBD1. This CDR3 has 15 residues. J gave up 5 bases and V 5 bases, and 9 bases lay outside the gene matches. The germline V gene encodes CDR1 SEHNR and CDR2 FQNEAQ (reference sequence). The CDR3 bases are TGTGCCAGCAGCCGCCGACAGGGTATACACAATGAGCAGTTCTTC. Protein sequence: CASSRRQGIHNEQFF.

The chain uses TRBV13 and TRBJ1-2; D not certain. CDR3 length: 14 residues. Trimming cost V 3 bases and J 0 bases, with 8 bases left between them. Germline V gene data show CDR1 as PRHDT and CDR2 as FYEKMQ (reference sequence). The CDR3 loop reads CASSFDKANYGYTF. The CDR3 DNA reads as TGTGCCAGCAGCTTCGACAAAGCTAACTATGGCTACACCTTC.

V and J are TRBV28 and TRBJ2-5; TRBD1 might be the D (6 bases). The V end was cut by 6 bases, the J end by 4 bases, with 18 bases between. CDR3 length: 15 residues. The germline V gene encodes CDR1 MDHEN and CDR2 SYDVKM. The CDR3 sequence is CASSPTGRASETQYF. The CDR3, as DNA: TGTGCCAGCAGCCCTACAGGGCGCGCGTCAGAGACCCAGTACTTC.

This clonotype was observed a handful of times. The rearrangement uses TRBV15 and TRBJ2-7; D is unclear. The CDR3 totals 15 residues. V was clipped by 0 bases and J by 6 bases, with 15 bases between them. In germline, CDR1 is LNHNV, CDR2 YYDKDF (reference sequence). The CDR3 is CATSRESLRSGEQYF. The CDR3, as DNA: TGTGCCACCAGCAGAGAGTCTTTGAGGTCGGGCGAGCAGTACTTC.

This clonotype was recorded a few times. The chain is built from TRBV6-6 and TRBJ2-3; D remains ambiguous. The CDR3 is 14 residues long. Trimming pared 6 bases from V and 4 bases from J, leaving 14 bases between. The germline V gene encodes CDR1 MNHNY and CDR2 SVGAGI (reference sequence). The CDR3 DNA follows: TGTGCCAGCAGGGAACCGTGGATGGCAGATACGCAGTATTTT. This translates into CASREPWMADTQYF.

This clonotype was counted only a few times. The chain has TRBV12-3 or TRBV12-4 and TRBJ1-4, with D possibly matching TRBD1 (5 bases). There are 15 residues in the CDR3. V lost 5 bases, J lost 3 bases, and 13 bases lay in between. As DNA, the CDR3 is TGTGCCAGCAGTCCTGACAGACGGGCTAATGAAAAACTGTTTTTT. Its protein is CASSPDRRANEKLFF.

The chain links TRBV5-1 to TRBJ2-7; no clear D gene. The CDR3 totals 13 residues. Germline V gene sequence: CDR1 SGHRS, CDR2 YFSETQ. V shed 3 bases and J shed 7 bases, with 14 bases lying between them. CDR3 in amino acids: CASSYEGPPEQYF. The CDR3 DNA sequence: TGCGCCAGCAGCTATGAAGGGCCCCCGGAGCAGTACTTC.

V usage is TRBV30 and J usage is TRBJ1-5; 7 positions match TRBD1. CDR3 length: 15 amino acids. V shed 0 bases and J 1 base; nucleotides not matched to a gene: 3. Germline V gives CDR1 GTSNPN, CDR2 SVGIG (reference sequence). CDR3 amino acids: CAWSVGRGSNQPQHF. CDR3 in DNA: TGTGCCTGGAGTGTTGGCAGGGGGAGCAATCAGCCCCAGCATTTT. The full variable domain, rest sourced from reference TRBV30 and TRBJ1-5, is SQTIHQWPATLVQPVGSPLSLECTVEGTSNPNLYWYRQAAGRGLQLLFYSVGIGQISSEVPQNLSASRPQDRQFILSSKKLLLSDSGFYLCAWSVGRGSNQPQHFGDGTRLSIL.

The chain couples TRBV29-1 to TRBJ1-4, with D possibly being TRBD1 (6 bases). The CDR3 has 13 residues. Trimming stripped 5 bases from V and 6 bases from J, with 13 bases between. Germline V lookup: CDR1 SQVTM, CDR2 ANQGSEA. CDR3 bases: TGCAGCGTTATGAGGGGGGTCGATGAAAAACTGTTTTTT. This codes for CSVMRGVDEKLFF.

This chain links TRBV12-3 or TRBV12-4 with TRBJ1-4, with TRBD1 identical over 7 bases. V trimming: 6 bases; J trimming: 8 bases; junction bases outside the gene matches: 9. This CDR3 has 14 amino acids. The CDR3 spells CASRPLDRDEKLFF. The CDR3 DNA reads as TGTGCCAGCAGGCCCCTCGACAGGGACGAAAAACTGTTTTTT.